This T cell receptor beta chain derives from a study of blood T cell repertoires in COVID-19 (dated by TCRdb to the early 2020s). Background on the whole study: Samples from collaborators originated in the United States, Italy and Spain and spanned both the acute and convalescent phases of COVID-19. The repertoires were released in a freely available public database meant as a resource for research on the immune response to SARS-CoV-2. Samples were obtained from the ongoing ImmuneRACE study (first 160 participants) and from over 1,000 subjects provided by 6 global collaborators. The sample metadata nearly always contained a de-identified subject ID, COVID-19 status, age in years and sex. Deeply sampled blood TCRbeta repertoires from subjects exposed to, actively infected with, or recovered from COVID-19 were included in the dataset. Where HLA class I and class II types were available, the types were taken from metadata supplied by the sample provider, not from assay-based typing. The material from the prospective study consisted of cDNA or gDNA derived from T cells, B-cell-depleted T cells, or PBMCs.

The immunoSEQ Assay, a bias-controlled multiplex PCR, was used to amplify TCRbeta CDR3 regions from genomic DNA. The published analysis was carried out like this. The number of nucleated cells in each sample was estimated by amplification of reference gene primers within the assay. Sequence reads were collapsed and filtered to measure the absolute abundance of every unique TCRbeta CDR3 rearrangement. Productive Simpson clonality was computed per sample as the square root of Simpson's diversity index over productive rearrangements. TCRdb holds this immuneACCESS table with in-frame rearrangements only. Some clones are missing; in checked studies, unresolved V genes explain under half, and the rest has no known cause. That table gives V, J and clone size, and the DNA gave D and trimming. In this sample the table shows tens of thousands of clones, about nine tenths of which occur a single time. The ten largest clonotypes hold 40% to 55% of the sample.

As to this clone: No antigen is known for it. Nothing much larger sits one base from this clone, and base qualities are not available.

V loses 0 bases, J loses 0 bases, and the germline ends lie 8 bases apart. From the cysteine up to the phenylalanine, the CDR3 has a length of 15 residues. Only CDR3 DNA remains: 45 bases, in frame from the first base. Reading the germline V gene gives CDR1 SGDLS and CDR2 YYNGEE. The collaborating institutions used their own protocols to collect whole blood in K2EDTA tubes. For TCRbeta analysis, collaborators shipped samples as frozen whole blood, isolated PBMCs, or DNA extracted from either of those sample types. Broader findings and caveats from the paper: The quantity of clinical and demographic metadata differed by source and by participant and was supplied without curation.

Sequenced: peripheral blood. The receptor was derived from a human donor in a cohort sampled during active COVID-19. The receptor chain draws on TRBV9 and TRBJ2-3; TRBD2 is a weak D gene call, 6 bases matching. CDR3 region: CASSVERASTDTQYF. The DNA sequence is TGTGCCAGCAGCGTAGAGCGGGCGAGCACAGATACGCAGTATTTT.